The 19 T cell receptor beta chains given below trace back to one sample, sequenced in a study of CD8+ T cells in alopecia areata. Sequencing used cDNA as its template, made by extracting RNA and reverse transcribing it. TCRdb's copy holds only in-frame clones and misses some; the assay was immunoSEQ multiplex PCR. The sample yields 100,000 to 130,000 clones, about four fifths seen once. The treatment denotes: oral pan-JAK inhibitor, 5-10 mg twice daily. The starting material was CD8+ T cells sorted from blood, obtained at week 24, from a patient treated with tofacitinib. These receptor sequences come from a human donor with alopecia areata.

This CDR3 reads CASSQESGPLSKYGYTF. The CDR3 region has the DNA TGTGCCAGCAGCCAAGAGTCAGGGCCGCTCTCGAAGTATGGCTACACCTTC. This chain joins TRBV14 and TRBJ1-2; D perhaps matches TRBD1 (5 bases). V shed 0 bases and J shed 5 bases, with 19 bases lying between them. The germline V gene has CDR1 SGHDN and CDR2 FVKESK. The CDR3 is 17 residues long.

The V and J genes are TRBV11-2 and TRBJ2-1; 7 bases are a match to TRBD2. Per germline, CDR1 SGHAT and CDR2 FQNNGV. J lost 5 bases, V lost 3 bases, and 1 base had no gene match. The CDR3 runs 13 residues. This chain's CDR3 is CASSFGTNNEQFF. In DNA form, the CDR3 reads TGTGCCAGCAGCTTCGGGACTAACAATGAGCAGTTCTTC.

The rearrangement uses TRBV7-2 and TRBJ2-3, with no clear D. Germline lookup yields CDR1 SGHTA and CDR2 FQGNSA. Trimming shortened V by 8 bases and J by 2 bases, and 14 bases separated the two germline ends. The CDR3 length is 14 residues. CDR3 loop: CASVLWVSTDTQYF. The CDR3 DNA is TGTGCCAGCGTCCTTTGGGTCTCCACAGATACGCAGTATTTT.

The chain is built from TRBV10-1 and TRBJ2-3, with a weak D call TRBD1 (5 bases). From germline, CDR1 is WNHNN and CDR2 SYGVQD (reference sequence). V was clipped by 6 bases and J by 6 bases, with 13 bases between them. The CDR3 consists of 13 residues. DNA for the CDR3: TGCGCCAGCAGAAGGGGCCAAATGGATACGCAGTATTTT. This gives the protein CASRRGQMDTQYF.

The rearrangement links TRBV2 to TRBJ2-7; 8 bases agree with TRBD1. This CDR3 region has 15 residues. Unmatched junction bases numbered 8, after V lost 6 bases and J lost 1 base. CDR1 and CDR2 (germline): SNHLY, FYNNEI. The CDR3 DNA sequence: TGTGCCAGCAGACCAGGACAGGGTTTGTCCTACGAGCAGTACTTC. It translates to CASRPGQGLSYEQYF.

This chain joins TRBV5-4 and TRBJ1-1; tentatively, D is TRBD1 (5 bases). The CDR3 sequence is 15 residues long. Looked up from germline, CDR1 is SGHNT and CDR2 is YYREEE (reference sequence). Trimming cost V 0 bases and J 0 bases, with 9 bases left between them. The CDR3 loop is CASSLAGAVNTEAFF. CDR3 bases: TGTGCCAGCAGCTTGGCTGGGGCAGTGAACACTGAAGCTTTCTTT.

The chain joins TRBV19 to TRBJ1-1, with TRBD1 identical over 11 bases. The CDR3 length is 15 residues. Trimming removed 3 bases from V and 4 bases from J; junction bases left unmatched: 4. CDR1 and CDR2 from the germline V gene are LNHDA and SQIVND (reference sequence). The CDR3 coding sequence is TGTGCCAGTAGTATTCTCGGGACAGGGGGCACTGAAGCTTTCTTT. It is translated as CASSILGTGGTEAFF.

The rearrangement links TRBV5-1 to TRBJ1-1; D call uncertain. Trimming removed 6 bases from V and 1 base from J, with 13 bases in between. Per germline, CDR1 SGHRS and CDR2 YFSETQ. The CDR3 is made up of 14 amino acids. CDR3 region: CASIGEESNTEAFF. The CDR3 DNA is TGCGCCAGCATCGGGGAGGAATCGAACACTGAAGCTTTCTTT.

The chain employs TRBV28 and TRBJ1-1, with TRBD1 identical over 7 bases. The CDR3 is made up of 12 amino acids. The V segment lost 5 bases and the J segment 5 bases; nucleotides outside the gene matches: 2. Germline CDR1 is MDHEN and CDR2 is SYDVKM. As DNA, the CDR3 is TGTGCCAGCAGTCTACAGGGGACTGAAGCTTTCTTT. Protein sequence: CASSLQGTEAFF.

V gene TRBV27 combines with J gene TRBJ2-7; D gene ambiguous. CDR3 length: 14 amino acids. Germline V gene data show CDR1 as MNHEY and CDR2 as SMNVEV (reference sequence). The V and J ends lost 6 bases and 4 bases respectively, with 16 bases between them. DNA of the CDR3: TGTGCCAGCAGCCGGGCCAGCCTTGGGTACGAGCAGTACTTC. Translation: CASSRASLGYEQYF.

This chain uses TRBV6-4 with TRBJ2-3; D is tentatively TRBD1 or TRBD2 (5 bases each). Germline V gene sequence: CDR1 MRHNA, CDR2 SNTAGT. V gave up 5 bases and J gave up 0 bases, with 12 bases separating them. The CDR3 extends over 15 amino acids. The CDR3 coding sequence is TGTGCCAGCAGTCCCGGGACGGGTAGCACAGATACGCAGTATTTT. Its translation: CASSPGTGSTDTQYF.

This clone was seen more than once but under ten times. The CDR3 DNA sequence: TGCGCCAGCAGCCAAGAGAGGCAGGGGAGGTCCTACAATGAGCAGTTCTTC. The encoded protein is CASSQERQGRSYNEQFF. This chain links TRBV4-1 with TRBJ2-1, with D perhaps being TRBD1 or TRBD2 (6 bases each). The CDR3 covers 17 residues. Per germline, CDR1 MGHRA and CDR2 YSYEKL. V shed 0 bases and J shed 1 base, with 13 bases lying between them.

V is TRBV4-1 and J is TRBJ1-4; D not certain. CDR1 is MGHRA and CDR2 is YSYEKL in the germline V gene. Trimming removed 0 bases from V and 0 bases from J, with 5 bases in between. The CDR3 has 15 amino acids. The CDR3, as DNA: TGCGCCAGCAGCCAAGAATATGCAACTAATGAAAAACTGTTTTTT. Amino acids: CASSQEYATNEKLFF.

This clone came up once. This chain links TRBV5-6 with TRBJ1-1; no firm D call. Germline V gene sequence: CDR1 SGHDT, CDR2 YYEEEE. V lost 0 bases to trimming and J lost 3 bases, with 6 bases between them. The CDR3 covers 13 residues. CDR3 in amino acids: CASSLGGDTEAFF. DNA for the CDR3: TGTGCCAGCAGCTTGGGGGGAGACACTGAAGCTTTCTTT.

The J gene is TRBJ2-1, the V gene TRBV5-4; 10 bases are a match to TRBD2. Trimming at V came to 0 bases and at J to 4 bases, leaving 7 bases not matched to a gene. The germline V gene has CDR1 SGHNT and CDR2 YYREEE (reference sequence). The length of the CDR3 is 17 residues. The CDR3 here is CASSLDASGGLYNEQFF. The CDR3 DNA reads TGTGCCAGCAGCTTGGACGCTAGCGGGGGACTATACAATGAGCAGTTCTTC.

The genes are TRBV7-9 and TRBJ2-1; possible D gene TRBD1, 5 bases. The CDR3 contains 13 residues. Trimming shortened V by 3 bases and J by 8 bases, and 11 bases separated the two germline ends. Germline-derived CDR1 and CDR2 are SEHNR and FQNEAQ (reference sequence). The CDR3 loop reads CASSFQQVDEQFF. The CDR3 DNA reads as TGTGCCAGCAGCTTCCAACAGGTCGATGAGCAGTTCTTC.

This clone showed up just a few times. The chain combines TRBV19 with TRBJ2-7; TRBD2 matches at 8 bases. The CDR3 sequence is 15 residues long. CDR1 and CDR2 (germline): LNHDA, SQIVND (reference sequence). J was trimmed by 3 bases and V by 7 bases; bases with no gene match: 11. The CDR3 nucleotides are TGTGCCAGTACTGCGGCGGGGGGCGCGGGCTACGAGCAGTACTTC. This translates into CASTAAGGAGYEQYF. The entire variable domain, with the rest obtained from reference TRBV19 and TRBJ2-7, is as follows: DGGITQSPKYLFRKEGQNVTLSCEQNLNHDAMYWYRQDPGQGLRLIYYSQIVNDFQKGDIAEGYSVSREKKESFPLTVTSAQKNPTAFYLCASTAAGGAGYEQYFGPGTRLTVT.

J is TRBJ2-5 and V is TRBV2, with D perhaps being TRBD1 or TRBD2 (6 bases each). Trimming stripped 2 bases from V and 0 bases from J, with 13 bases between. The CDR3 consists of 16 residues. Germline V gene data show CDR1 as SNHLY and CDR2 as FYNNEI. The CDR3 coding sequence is TGTGCCAGCAGTGAACCCGGGGGCGAGTACCAAGAGACCCAGTACTTC. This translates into CASSEPGGEYQETQYF.

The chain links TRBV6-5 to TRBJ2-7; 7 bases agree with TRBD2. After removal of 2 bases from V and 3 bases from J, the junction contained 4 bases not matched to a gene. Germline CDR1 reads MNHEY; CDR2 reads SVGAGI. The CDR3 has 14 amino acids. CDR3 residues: CASSYKRGSYEQYF. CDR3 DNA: TGTGCCAGCAGTTACAAGCGGGGCAGCTACGAGCAGTACTTC.